The 17 T cell receptor beta chains given below trace back to one sample, sequenced in a study of CD8+ T cells in alopecia areata. RNA, once extracted, was reverse transcribed into cDNA for use as the sequencing template. Assay used: immunoSEQ multiplex PCR; TCRdb lists only in-frame clones, some missing. The table lists around 50,000 clones, about 96% of them singletons. Source: CD8+ T cells sorted from blood, taken at week 0. These receptors originate from a human donor with alopecia areata.

The CDR3 region is CASSFTGGQETQYF. CDR3 sequence (DNA): TGTGCCAGCAGCTTCACGGGGGGACAAGAGACCCAGTACTTC. This chain uses TRBV5-6 with TRBJ2-5; TRBD2 agrees at 7 bases. CDR1 is SGHDT, CDR2 YYEEEE, per germline. V lost 2 bases and J lost 2; bases outside the gene matches: 3. The CDR3 runs to 14 residues. The variable domain in full, with the rest retrieved from reference TRBV5-6 and TRBJ2-5, is DAGVTQSPTHLIKTRGQQVTLRCSPKSGHDTVSWYQQALGQGPQFIFQYYEEEERQRGNFPDRFSGHQFPNYSSELNVNALLLGDSALYLCASSFTGGQETQYFGPGTRLLVL.

This clone was seen once. The gene calls are TRBV7-2 and TRBJ2-3; maybe TRBD1 (6 bases). The germline V and J ends were trimmed by 2 bases and 2 bases, with 8 bases remaining between them. The length of the CDR3 is 14 residues. Per germline, CDR1 SGHTA and CDR2 FQGNSA. CDR3 DNA sequence: TGTGCCAGCAGCTTACAGGGGACCACAGATACGCAGTATTTT. It encodes CASSLQGTTDTQYF. Drawing the rest from reference TRBV7-2 and TRBJ2-3, the complete variable domain is GAGVSQSPSNKVTEKGKDVELRCDPISGHTALYWYRQSLGQGLEFLIYFQGNSAPDKSGLPSDRFSAERTGGSVSTLTIQRTQQEDSAVYLCASSLQGTTDTQYFGPGTRLTVL.

The rearrangement links TRBV5-1 to TRBJ1-1, with 7 bases matching TRBD1. The CDR3 contains 14 residues. CDR1 is SGHRS and CDR2 is YFSETQ in the germline V gene. V was clipped by 4 bases and J by 6 bases; unmatched bases: 9. The CDR3 loop reads CASSHTGDGAEAFF. The DNA of the CDR3 is TGCGCCAGCAGCCATACAGGGGATGGAGCTGAAGCTTTCTTT.

CDR3 protein: CASSLFYADYGYTF. The CDR3 bases are TGTGCCAGCAGCTTATTCTACGCCGACTATGGCTACACCTTC. The V call is TRBV7-9, the J call TRBJ1-2; no firm D call. The V end lost 2 bases, the J end lost 3 bases, and 10 bases lay between the germline ends. The CDR3 is 14 amino acids. CDR1 is SEHNR and CDR2 is FQNEAQ in the germline V gene (reference sequence).

This CDR3 reads CASSSGEYSYEQYF. DNA of the CDR3: TGTGCCAGCAGCTCTGGTGAATACTCCTACGAGCAGTACTTC. The chain recombines TRBV5-4 with TRBJ2-7; D gene ambiguous. Per germline, CDR1 SGHNT and CDR2 YYREEE (reference sequence). The CDR3 totals 14 residues. With 3 bases removed from V and 0 bases from J, the gap between germline ends came to 10 bases.

The chain links TRBV29-1 to TRBJ2-7; D is possibly TRBD1 (6 bases). Trimming removed 3 bases from V and 6 bases from J, with 15 bases in between. The CDR3 has 13 amino acids. The germline V gene encodes CDR1 SQVTM and CDR2 ANQGSEA. This chain's CDR3 is CSVDPQGIGEQYF. The CDR3 region has the DNA TGCAGCGTTGACCCACAGGGTATTGGCGAGCAGTACTTC.

This clone came up once. The rearrangement uses TRBV15 and TRBJ2-5; D is unclear. There are 15 residues in the CDR3. Germline V CDR1 and CDR2: LNHNV, YYDKDF (reference sequence). V lost 0 bases, J lost 5 bases, and 13 bases lay in between. CDR3 sequence reads: CATSRDISWAETQYF. CDR3 coding DNA: TGTGCCACCAGCAGAGACATTAGCTGGGCTGAGACCCAGTACTTC.

This clone was recorded once. This chain joins TRBV27 and TRBJ1-1, with a possible D match to TRBD1 (6 bases). The CDR3 consists of 14 residues. V lost 6 bases and J 2 bases, leaving 13 bases between the germline ends. The germline CDR1 and CDR2 sequences are MNHEY and SMNVEV (reference sequence). CDR3: CASSLVGGNTEAFF. CDR3 coding DNA: TGTGCCAGCAGCCTAGTGGGGGGCAACACTGAAGCTTTCTTT.

The rearrangement uses TRBV13 and TRBJ2-1; D is unclear. Trimming stripped 3 bases from V and 7 bases from J, with 10 bases between. The CDR3 extends over 13 amino acids. Germline CDR1 and CDR2: PRHDT and FYEKMQ (reference sequence). The CDR3 nucleotides read TGTGCCAGCAGCTTGGGCTCCGGGAATGAGCAGTTCTTC. Protein sequence: CASSLGSGNEQFF.

The J gene is TRBJ1-5, the V gene TRBV7-8; perhaps TRBD1 as D (5 bases). The CDR3 is 15 amino acids. V gave up 5 bases and J gave up 3 bases, with 14 bases separating them. The germline V gene has CDR1 SGHVS and CDR2 FQNEAQ. The CDR3 sequence: CASSLGTANNQPQHF. In nucleotides, the CDR3 is TGTGCCAGCAGCCTAGGGACGGCAAACAATCAGCCCCAGCATTTT.

This clone was observed a single time. The chain links TRBV5-1 to TRBJ2-1; TRBD2 aligns across 10 bases. The CDR3 runs 14 residues. Germline V gene data show CDR1 as SGHRS and CDR2 as YFSETQ. Trimming cost V 5 bases and J 10 bases; bases outside gene matches: 9. CDR3 in amino acids: CASRVSGGAQEQFF. In nucleotides, the CDR3 is TGCGCCAGCAGAGTGAGCGGGGGGGCCCAAGAGCAGTTCTTC.

This chain joins TRBV29-1 and TRBJ2-5; tentatively, D is TRBD2 (6 bases). The assigned J gene may be wrong: the sequence end matches TRBJ2-7 better. The CDR3 consists of 12 residues. Looked up from germline, CDR1 is SQVTM and CDR2 is ANQGSEA. The CDR3 reads CSVEGGTYEQYF. The CDR3 DNA follows: TGCAGCGTTGAGGGGGGTACCTACGAGCAGTACTTC.

The V and J genes are TRBV4-1 and TRBJ2-3; 11 bases are a match to TRBD2. The CDR3 runs 15 residues. V dropped 4 bases and J dropped 1; count of bases not matched to a gene: 1. Germline lookup yields CDR1 MGHRA and CDR2 YSYEKL. The CDR3 nucleotides are TGCGCCAGCAGCCTGGGACTAGCGGGCACAGATACGCAGTATTTT. Translated: CASSLGLAGTDTQYF.

This clone was seen just once. V and J are TRBV6-5 and TRBJ2-7; the match to TRBD1 covers 12 bases. The J segment lost 7 bases and the V segment lost 6 bases, leaving 4 bases of the junction unmatched. Germline V gene data show CDR1 as MNHEY and CDR2 as SVGAGI. The CDR3 spans 13 residues. The CDR3 spells CASRGQGAREQYF. The CDR3 DNA reads TGTGCCAGCAGGGGACAGGGGGCGAGGGAGCAGTACTTC.

The CDR3 bases are TGTGCCAGCAGGATCGCGGGGGGGCCTTACAATGAGCAGTTCTTC. Amino acid sequence: CASRIAGGPYNEQFF. This chain connects TRBV27 to TRBJ2-1; TRBD2 agrees at 9 bases. With 6 bases clipped from V and 4 bases from J, the junction kept 7 bases outside the gene matches. CDR1 is MNHEY and CDR2 is SMNVEV in the germline V gene (reference sequence). This CDR3 has 15 residues.

The DNA of the CDR3 is TGTGCCAGCAGCTTCCGTGCTGTGGGCGGGGAGCTGTTTTTT. Translating gives CASSFRAVGGELFF. The chain uses TRBV7-9 and TRBJ2-2; no firm D call. Trimming took off 3 bases at V and 7 bases at J, with 12 bases between the two ends. The germline V gene encodes CDR1 SEHNR and CDR2 FQNEAQ (reference sequence). The CDR3 runs 14 residues.

This clone was observed a handful of times. This rearrangement joins TRBV4-3 to TRBJ2-1; D is possibly TRBD1 (6 bases). V shed 0 bases and J shed 4 bases, with 13 bases lying between them. The CDR3 has 16 residues. Germline CDR1 is LGHNA and CDR2 is YSLEER. As DNA, the CDR3 is TGCGCCAGCAGCCAAGATACCCAGGGGCAATACAATGAGCAGTTCTTC. Protein: CASSQDTQGQYNEQFF.